These 15 T cell receptor beta chains were all obtained from the same sample, sequenced in a study of beta chain features in type 1 diabetes. Study-wide findings and caveats: A moderate, significant TCRB CDR3 shortening appeared in type 1 diabetes across four CD4+ subsets.

What these receptors recognize is not known. Of the isolated RNA, all was reverse transcribed, and so the sequenced material was expressed TCRB transcripts. Clones were sequenced by immunoSEQ multiplex PCR, and TCRdb holds only the in-frame ones, with some missing. The sample lists a few hundred thousand clones, roughly 17% occurring once. The sample taken for sequencing was naive CD4+ T cells from blood. The receptor source for this set is a man in his thirties or forties with type 1 diabetes.

In its sample, this clone was seen a few times. The chain employs TRBV11-2 and TRBJ2-6; D not resolved. V lost 4 bases and J 10 bases, leaving 11 bases between the germline ends. The CDR3 has 13 amino acids. CDR1 is SGHAT, CDR2 FQNNGV, per germline. CDR3 in amino acids: CASSSQDPNVLTF. As DNA, the CDR3 is TGTGCCAGCAGCTCCCAGGACCCAAACGTCCTGACTTTC.

This chain links TRBV9 with TRBJ2-5, with D perhaps being TRBD1 or TRBD2 (5 bases each). The CDR3 contains 15 residues. Germline CDR1 reads SGDLS; CDR2 reads YYNGEE. V lost 0 bases to trimming and J lost 4 bases, with 13 bases between them. The CDR3 here is CASSVDPGRGETQYF. CDR3 sequence (DNA): TGTGCCAGCAGCGTAGACCCAGGGAGAGGAGAGACCCAGTACTTC.

This clone was counted only a few times. This chain joins TRBV25-1 and TRBJ1-2; D is undetermined. V lost 0 bases and J 4 bases, leaving 6 bases between the germline ends. Germline V lookup: CDR1 MGHDK, CDR2 SYGVNS. The length of the CDR3 is 13 residues. The CDR3, as DNA: TGTGCCAGCAGTGAATATGCAGCCTATGGCTACACCTTC. Its translation is CASSEYAAYGYTF.

CDR3: CAWSVLGGANYGYTF. In nucleotides, the CDR3 is TGTGCCTGGAGTGTTTTAGGTGGAGCGAACTATGGCTACACCTTC. The chain couples TRBV30 to TRBJ1-2; no clear D. Trimming stripped 0 bases from V and 2 bases from J, with 13 bases between. The CDR3 has 15 residues. The germline CDR1 and CDR2 sequences are GTSNPN and SVGIG (reference sequence).

This clone was picked up a small number of times. The rearrangement links TRBV4-2 to TRBJ2-5; D remains ambiguous. This CDR3 contains 13 residues. Per the germline V gene, CDR1 is LGHNA and CDR2 is YNFKEQ. V was pared by 3 bases and J by 4 bases, with 9 bases between. CDR3 nucleotide sequence: TGTGCCAGCAGCCAGGCAGTACGAGAGACCCAGTACTTC. It specifies CASSQAVRETQYF.

This chain uses TRBV30 with TRBJ1-5; D ambiguous. CDR1 and CDR2 from the germline V gene are GTSNPN and SVGIG (reference sequence). The V end lost 2 bases, the J end lost 5 bases, and 10 bases lay between the germline ends. The CDR3 extends over 13 amino acids. In nucleotides, the CDR3 is TGTGCCTGGAGTAGGACGGAAGATCAGCCCCAGCATTTT. Protein sequence: CAWSRTEDQPQHF.

A few counts support this clone. This chain connects TRBV10-3 to TRBJ1-2; no clear D gene. This CDR3 is built from 15 residues. The V end lost 2 bases, the J end lost 2 bases, and 12 bases lay between the germline ends. CDR1 is ENHRY, CDR2 SYGVKD, per germline. The CDR3 region is CAISEKAGRNYGYTF. In DNA, the CDR3 is TGTGCCATCAGTGAGAAGGCAGGACGCAACTATGGCTACACCTTC.

CDR3 loop: CASSPRQNYGYTF. DNA of the CDR3: TGTGCCAGCAGCCCGAGACAGAACTATGGCTACACCTTC. This rearrangement joins TRBV7-9 to TRBJ1-2, with a weak D call TRBD1 (5 bases). Germline loops: CDR1 SEHNR, CDR2 FQNEAQ (reference sequence). The CDR3 loop spans 13 amino acids. Trimming took off 5 bases at V and 2 bases at J, with 9 bases between the two ends. Together with reference TRBV7-9 and TRBJ1-2, the CDR3 gives the full variable domain: DTGVSQNPRHKITKRGQNVTFRCDPISEHNRLYWYRQTLGQGPEFLTYFQNEAQLEKSRLLSDRFSAERPKGSFSTLEIQRTEQGDSAMYLCASSPRQNYGYTFGSGTRLTVV.

There are a few counts of this clone. The chain uses TRBV29-1 and TRBJ1-5; the match to TRBD1 covers 10 bases. There are 14 residues in the CDR3. The V gene's germline CDR1 is SQVTM and CDR2 ANQGSEA. V lost 5 bases to trimming and J lost 3 bases; unmatched junction nucleotides: 4. CDR3: CSVSGTGDNQPQHF. The CDR3 DNA reads as TGCAGCGTTTCCGGGACAGGGGACAATCAGCCCCAGCATTTT.

This clone has a handful of counts. This chain joins TRBV7-9 and TRBJ2-1; TRBD2 aligns across 9 bases. CDR1 is SEHNR, CDR2 FQNEAQ, per germline (reference sequence). V shed 4 bases, J shed 6 bases, and the junction held 10 bases outside the gene matches. This CDR3 is built from 16 residues. CDR3 nucleotides: TGTGCCAGCAGCTCCCTTAGCGGGAGAGGGGGCAATGAGCAGTTCTTC. This gives the protein CASSSLSGRGGNEQFF.

This chain uses TRBV9 with TRBJ2-7; 7 bases map to TRBD2. CDR3 length: 14 amino acids. V shed 3 bases, J shed 5 bases, and the junction held 8 bases outside the gene matches. The germline gives CDR1 SGDLS, CDR2 YYNGEE. The CDR3 spells CASSARTSINEQYF. CDR3 bases: TGTGCCAGCAGCGCGAGGACTAGTATCAACGAGCAGTACTTC. Filled out from reference TRBV9 and TRBJ2-7, the complete variable domain reads DSGVTQTPKHLITATGQRVTLRCSPRSGDLSVYWYQQSLDQGLQFLIQYYNGEERAKGNILERFSAQQFPDLHSELNLSSLELGDSALYFCASSARTSINEQYFGPGTRLTVT.

The chain is built from TRBV5-4 and TRBJ2-1, with TRBD2 identical over 10 bases. The V gene end was trimmed by 4 bases and the J gene end by 1 base; junction bases not matched to a gene: 5. The V gene's germline CDR1 is SGHNT and CDR2 YYREEE (reference sequence). CDR3 length equals 16 residues. As DNA, the CDR3 is TGTGCCAGCAGCCGTAGCGGGAGGAGTTCCTACAATGAGCAGTTCTTC. Translation: CASSRSGRSSYNEQFF. The full variable domain, in which reference TRBV5-4 and TRBJ2-1 provide the parts outside the CDR3, is ETGVTQSPTHLIKTRGQQVTLRCSSQSGHNTVSWYQQALGQGPQFIFQYYREEENGRGNFPPRFSGLQFPNYSSELNVNALELDDSALYLCASSRSGRSSYNEQFFGPGTRLTVL.

This clone has a handful of counts. The V and J genes are TRBV23-1 and TRBJ1-2; 10 bases are shared with TRBD1. TRBV23-1 is placed among ORFs of uncertain function. V was clipped by 8 bases and J by 6 bases; unmatched bases: 6. The CDR3 length is 13 residues. CDR3 sequence (DNA): TGCGCCAGCGGGGACAGGGGAGCGAATGGCTACACCTTC. Encoded protein: CASGDRGANGYTF.

The chain has TRBV9 and TRBJ2-3; D is ambiguous. The germline V and J ends were trimmed by 0 bases and 5 bases, with 7 bases remaining between them. CDR1 is SGDLS and CDR2 is YYNGEE in the germline V gene. This CDR3 contains 13 residues. CDR3 sequence reads: CASSVGSEDTQYF. CDR3 in DNA: TGTGCCAGCAGCGTAGGGAGTGAAGATACGCAGTATTTT.

This clone was found a few times. CDR3 DNA: TGTGCCAGCAGCGCGCCAGGGCTTGCGGGCACAGATACGCAGTATTTT. Its protein product is CASSAPGLAGTDTQYF. This chain uses TRBV7-9 with TRBJ2-3; D may be TRBD1 (5 bases). The CDR3 length is 16 residues. Germline CDR1 is SEHNR and CDR2 is FQNEAQ (reference sequence). V gave up 5 bases and J gave up 1 base, with 16 bases separating them.